The following is a T cell receptor beta chain sequence with its context. This clonotype was observed at least ten times. Its antigen remains unidentified. The input lacks base qualities; no much larger clone sits a single base away. Via the germline V gene, CDR1 is SNHLY and CDR2 FYNNEI. V is shortened by 5 bases, J by 6 bases, and the region joining them spans 10 bases. The CDR3 has 13 amino acids, counting the end cysteine and phenylalanine. Only the CDR3 region is kept as DNA, spanning 39 bases read in frame from base 1. The axillary draining lymph nodes of breast cancer patients were the source of the lymph node samples. This specimen belongs to a study of breast tumors, draining lymph nodes, adjacent tissues (TCRdb year 2016). About the investigation overall: Breast cancer patients provided tumor, adjacent nontumor tissue and axillary lymph nodes, and the study compared the TCR beta repertoires across these three sources. The study was designed to assess the relationships and possible T-cell exchange between tumor, surrounding tissue and draining lymph node repertoires in human breast cancer.

Summary of the overall study and its limitations: The data were considered consistent with the idea that most tumor T cells come from the lymph node and then expand in tumor tissue. Tumor and nontumor tissue repertoires were found to be significantly more similar in luminal-like than in basal-like breast cancer. The study presented the conclusion that tumor T cells originate in lymph nodes as consistent with a hypothesis, not as something directly demonstrated. Tumor T-cell repertoires showed less diversity than lymph node repertoires and more diversity than nontumor tissue repertoires, and tumor T-cell repertoires showed preferential V and J gene usage.

Instrument used: Illumina HiSeq 2000. Multiplex PCR amplification was used to generate the TCR beta chain libraries. High-throughput sequencing was used to analyze the amplified TCR beta chain products. TCRdb reran the public reads through fastp at Q25 and MiXCR, keeping productive beta chains. CDR3 protein duplicates are merged, each entry listing the most common genes and DNA. This sample has more than 85,000 distinct CDR3 sequences in its table, and 21% of those were observed once. The leading ten clones occupy roughly 1.2% of the sample. The specimen sequenced was axillary lymph node tissue. The clonotype originates from a female donor with breast cancer. Some clones in this sample may be carry-over from other donors' samples. Recombination connected TRBV2 to TRBJ2-2, with no confidently assigned D gene. The DNA sequence is given as TGTGCCAGCAGTCCGCCAGTGCCCGGGGAGCTGTTTTTT. The translation is CASSPPVPGELFF.